The 19 T cell receptor beta chains below come from one sample, sequenced in a study of blood T cells in healthy people across ages. A J-beta primer mix and a sample-barcoded 5' primer were used in a second PCR of about 7 to 12 cycles. TCRdb reprocessed the 5' RACE reads with MiXCR, giving one entry per CDR3 protein. The sample holds fewer than 1,000,000 distinct CDR3 sequences, roughly 46% seen once. Sequencing was performed on blood. The source of these receptors is a man older than 75 in good health.

This clonotype appeared a few times. V gene TRBV7-9 combines with J gene TRBJ1-4; D not resolved. This CDR3 contains 16 residues. With 0 bases removed from V and 0 bases from J, the gap between germline ends came to 8 bases. Germline CDR1 and CDR2: SEHNR and FQNEAQ (reference sequence). The CDR3 protein is CASSLALAPTNEKLFF. DNA for the CDR3: TGTGCCAGCAGCTTAGCGTTGGCCCCAACTAATGAAAAACTGTTTTTT.

This clonotype has more than one count but fewer than ten. The V gene is TRBV9, the J gene TRBJ2-3; perhaps TRBD2 as D (6 bases). CDR1 SGDLS and CDR2 YYNGEE come from the germline V gene. Trimming left V 0 bases short and J 0 bases short, with 11 bases between. The CDR3 runs to 16 residues. In DNA form, the CDR3 reads TGTGCCAGCAGCGTAGCTTCGGGGGAGAGCACAGATACGCAGTATTTT. This sequence encodes CASSVASGESTDTQYF.

The genes are TRBV19 and TRBJ2-7, with 7 nucleotides matching TRBD1. J was trimmed by 2 bases and V by 3 bases; bases with no gene match: 7. This CDR3 is 15 amino acids long. The germline V gene encodes CDR1 LNHDA and CDR2 SQIVND (reference sequence). CDR3 in DNA: TGTGCCAGTAGTATCGGACAGGCAACCGCCTACGAGCAGTACTTC. The encoded protein is CASSIGQATAYEQYF.

The chain carries TRBV6-1 and TRBJ1-1, with D uncertain. CDR1 is MNHNS, CDR2 SASEGT, per germline. The V and J ends lost 5 bases and 10 bases respectively, with 14 bases between them. The length of the CDR3 is 12 residues. CDR3 in amino acids: CASSNRAPGAFF. The CDR3 coding sequence is TGTGCCAGCAGTAACCGGGCCCCAGGAGCTTTCTTT.

This clonotype was seen more than once but under ten times. The V and J genes are TRBV4-3 and TRBJ1-1; D remains ambiguous. Per the germline V gene, CDR1 is LGHNA and CDR2 is YSLEER. V was cut by 1 base and J by 0 bases, with 9 bases left in between. CDR3 size: 15 residues. The CDR3 bases are TGCGCCAGCAGCCAAGTACAGATCATGAACACTGAAGCTTTCTTT. Protein product: CASSQVQIMNTEAFF.

The V gene is TRBV24-1, the J gene TRBJ2-3, with 9 bases that match TRBD1. Germline loops: CDR1 KGHDR, CDR2 SFDVKD. Germline trimming cut 5 bases from V and 5 bases from J; bases unmatched to any gene: 4. This CDR3 spans 14 amino acids. As DNA, the CDR3 is TGTGCCACCAGTGCGGGACAGGGAGTAGATACGCAGTATTTT. Translation gives CATSAGQGVDTQYF.

In its sample, this clonotype was seen a few times. The rearrangement joins TRBV5-1 to TRBJ2-3; TRBD1 agrees at 12 bases. The CDR3 extends over 16 amino acids. V lost 4 bases, J lost 5 bases, and 8 bases stayed unmatched. Germline loops: CDR1 SGHRS, CDR2 YFSETQ. The CDR3 protein is CASSEMGQGAKDTQYF. CDR3 in DNA: TGCGCCAGCAGCGAAATGGGACAGGGGGCTAAAGATACGCAGTATTTT.

The rearrangement links TRBV5-1 to TRBJ2-7, with TRBD1 matching over 9 bases. The CDR3 has 14 amino acids. CDR1 and CDR2 (germline): SGHRS, YFSETQ. The V gene end was trimmed by 4 bases and the J gene end by 5 bases; junction bases not matched to a gene: 7. The CDR3 protein is CASSLTGGSNEQYF. The DNA for the CDR3 is TGCGCCAGCAGCCTAACAGGGGGCTCAAACGAGCAGTACTTC.

DNA for the CDR3: TGTGCCAGCTCATCGTGGGGGGGAGCGGGCGGCATCTACGAGCAGTACTTC. Amino acids: CASSSWGGAGGIYEQYF. The genes are TRBV18 and TRBJ2-7; 7 bases are a match to TRBD2. Germline CDR1 reads KGHSH; CDR2 reads LQKENI. This CDR3 region has 17 residues. The V segment lost 5 bases and the J segment 3 bases; nucleotides outside the gene matches: 16.

The rearrangement links TRBV12-3 or TRBV12-4 to TRBJ2-1; TRBD2 aligns across 9 bases. The CDR3 is made up of 18 amino acids. Trimming took 2 bases from V and 1 from J; bases not matched to a gene: 9. The CDR3 sequence: CASSLLGGRAYSYNEQFF. CDR3 in DNA: TGTGCCAGCAGTTTATTGGGCGGGAGGGCCTATTCCTACAATGAGCAGTTCTTC.

This clonotype was seen only once. As DNA, the CDR3 is TGTGCCAGCAGCCCTCCTCCCTGGGGGCGGGCTAGGGATTCCGGGGACTACGAGCAGTACTTC. Its translation: CASSPPPWGRARDSGDYEQYF. The genes are TRBV11-2 and TRBJ2-7, with D perhaps TRBD1 (6 bases). The CDR3 contains 21 residues. The germline V gene encodes CDR1 SGHAT and CDR2 FQNNGV. Trimming pared 5 bases from V and 3 bases from J, leaving 35 bases between. Drawing the rest from reference TRBV11-2 and TRBJ2-7, the complete variable domain is EAGVAQSPRYKIIEKRQSVAFWCNPISGHATLYWYQQILGQGPKLLIQFQNNGVVDDSQLPKDRFSAERLKGVDSTLKIQPAKLEDSAVYLCASSPPPWGRARDSGDYEQYFGPGTRLTVT.

This clonotype was seen only a few times. This chain links TRBV28 with TRBJ2-7; D remains ambiguous. The J call is in doubt because the DNA end fits TRBJ2-5 better. The germline V gene has CDR1 MDHEN and CDR2 SYDVKM. The CDR3 is 14 amino acids. The CDR3 spells CASSLLASVETQYF. DNA of the CDR3: TGTGCCAGCAGTTTATTGGCATCGGTGGAGACCCAGTACTTC.

The J gene is TRBJ2-6, the V gene TRBV5-1, with D uncertain. The V gene's germline CDR1 is SGHRS and CDR2 YFSETQ. Trimming left V 2 bases short and J 0 bases short, with 6 bases between. The CDR3 runs 15 residues. CDR3 coding DNA: TGCGCCAGCAGCTTCGCTTACTCTGGGGCCAACGTCCTGACTTTC. It yields the protein CASSFAYSGANVLTF.

The gene calls are TRBV29-1 and TRBJ2-7, with D tentatively TRBD1 or TRBD2 (6 bases each). The closer fit of TRBJ2-1 to the DNA end suggests the J call may be wrong. The V gene's germline CDR1 is SQVTM and CDR2 ANQGSEA. The CDR3 extends over 13 amino acids. CDR3 coding DNA: TGCAGCGTACAGGGAGGTGGCAAAAACATTCAGTTCTTC. The encoded protein is CSVQGGGKNIQFF.

This sequence joins TRBV24-1 and TRBJ2-3; 7 nucleotides align to TRBD2. This CDR3 spans 16 amino acids. CDR1 KGHDR and CDR2 SFDVKD come from the germline V gene. Trimming took 3 bases from V and 0 from J; bases not matched to a gene: 5. The CDR3 protein is CATSDRGRPSTDTQYF. The CDR3 DNA sequence: TGTGCCACCAGTGATCGCGGGAGACCTAGCACAGATACGCAGTATTTT.

Comments on this clonotype: Relative to the germline gene, one junction end is altered; a read error may explain this. This chain links TRBV29-1 with TRBJ2-2, with TRBD1 matching over 9 bases. Germline CDR1 is SQVTM and CDR2 is ANQGSEA. The CDR3 has 16 amino acids. The CDR3 protein is CSVASGTGINTEELFF. In nucleotides, the CDR3 is TGCAGCGTTGCCTCCGGGACAGGGATTAACACCGAGGAGCTGTTTTTT.

This chain links TRBV20-1 with TRBJ2-3, with TRBD2 matching 7 bases. J lost 0 bases, V lost 0 bases, and 15 bases had no gene match. The germline CDR1 and CDR2 sequences are DFQATT and SNEGSKA (reference sequence). This CDR3 is built from 19 residues. The CDR3 sequence: CSARDPRIAGMPSTDTQYF. In nucleotides, the CDR3 is TGCAGTGCTAGAGATCCGAGAATAGCGGGTATGCCCAGCACAGATACGCAGTATTTT.

In DNA form, the CDR3 reads TGCGCCAGCAGCTTGGAAGACAGGGGGTATGGCTACACCTTC. It translates to CASSLEDRGYGYTF. The chain uses TRBV5-1 and TRBJ1-2, with TRBD1 matching over 9 bases. V shed 0 bases, J shed 5 bases, and the junction held 2 bases outside the gene matches. Germline V gene sequence: CDR1 SGHRS, CDR2 YFSETQ. The CDR3 covers 14 residues.

A few counts support this clonotype. This chain connects TRBV20-1 to TRBJ2-7; D not resolved. Germline CDR1 reads DFQATT; CDR2 reads SNEGSKA (reference sequence). The CDR3 has 12 amino acids. Trimming stripped 5 bases from V and 7 bases from J, with 15 bases between. CDR3 bases: TGCAGTGCTCTTAAGTTCGACAATGAGCAGTACTTC. As protein: CSALKFDNEQYF.